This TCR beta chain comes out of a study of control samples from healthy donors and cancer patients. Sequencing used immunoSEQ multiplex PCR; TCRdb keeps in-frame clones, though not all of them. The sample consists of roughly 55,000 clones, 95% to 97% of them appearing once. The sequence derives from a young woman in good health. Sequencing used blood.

The CDR3 DNA sequence: TGCAGCGTTGAAGAAGCTCATCGGTACTTC. It yields the protein CSVEEAHRYF. The chain uses TRBV29-1 and TRBJ2-7; D is uncertain. The germline V gene encodes CDR1 SQVTM and CDR2 ANQGSEA. V was clipped by 0 bases and J by 12 bases, with 9 bases between them. The CDR3 extends over 10 amino acids.